Presented here are 17 T cell receptor beta chains from one specimen sequenced in a study of CD8+ T cells in alopecia areata. cDNA reverse transcribed from extracted RNA served as the sequencing template. Libraries were prepared by immunoSEQ multiplex PCR; TCRdb keeps only in-frame clonotypes and omits some of them. This table holds under 95,000 clones, 70% to 80% found once. Specified treatment: oral pan-JAK inhibitor, 5-10 mg twice daily. Sequences were derived from CD8+ T cells sorted from blood, sampled at week 44, from a patient treated with tofacitinib. These receptors came from a human donor with alopecia areata.

This rearrangement joins TRBV7-2 to TRBJ1-4; possibly TRBD1 for D (5 bases). The CDR3 length is 18 residues. Per germline, CDR1 SGHTA and CDR2 FQGNSA. Trimming stripped 1 base from V and 8 bases from J, with 23 bases between. The chain's CDR3 is CASSLGAGRGPNAEKLFF. DNA for the CDR3: TGTGCCAGCAGCTTAGGTGCTGGGAGGGGACCGAACGCGGAAAAACTGTTTTTT.

The rearrangement uses TRBV19 and TRBJ1-5; 8 bases align to TRBD1. Trimming took 7 bases from V and 5 from J; bases not matched to a gene: 4. This CDR3 spans 13 amino acids. From germline, CDR1 is LNHDA and CDR2 SQIVND (reference sequence). CDR3 residues: CASTDRVDQPQHF. DNA of the CDR3: TGTGCCAGTACGGACAGGGTTGATCAGCCCCAGCATTTT.

This sequence joins TRBV19 and TRBJ1-1; unclear D gene. Per germline, CDR1 LNHDA and CDR2 SQIVND (reference sequence). Trimming took off 2 bases at V and 3 bases at J, with 10 bases between the two ends. The CDR3 is 14 residues long. CDR3: CASSIFGTDTEAFF. The CDR3 DNA is TGTGCCAGTAGTATATTCGGTACAGACACTGAAGCTTTCTTT.

The gene calls are TRBV11-2 and TRBJ2-2, with 8 bases matching TRBD1. Trimming took 5 bases from V and 1 from J; bases not matched to a gene: 9. The germline V gene encodes CDR1 SGHAT and CDR2 FQNNGV. CDR3 length: 17 amino acids. The CDR3 reads CASSPARTGLNTGELFF. The CDR3 DNA is TGTGCCAGCAGCCCTGCACGGACAGGGTTGAACACCGGGGAGCTGTTTTTT.

V usage is TRBV27 and J usage is TRBJ1-5; a weak D match, TRBD1 (5 bases). Germline values: CDR1 MNHEY, CDR2 SMNVEV (reference sequence). The germline V and J ends were trimmed by 5 bases and 2 bases, with 13 bases remaining between them. The CDR3 runs to 15 residues. The CDR3 bases are TGTGCCAGCAGTCCCACAGGACACGGCAATCAGCCCCAGCATTTT. It is translated as CASSPTGHGNQPQHF.

A note on this clone: Other DNA sequences in this specimen translate into the identical CDR3. The rearrangement uses TRBV7-9 and TRBJ2-7; D gene ambiguous. The V end lost 5 bases, the J end lost 0 bases, and 5 bases lay between the germline ends. Per the germline V gene, CDR1 is SEHNR and CDR2 is FQNEAQ (reference sequence). The CDR3 runs 12 residues. CDR3 in amino acids: CASSPNSYEQYF. Here the CDR3 DNA reads TGTGCCAGCAGCCCAAACTCCTACGAGCAGTACTTC. Full variable domain (outside the CDR3, taken from reference TRBV7-9 and TRBJ2-7): DTGVSQNPRHKITKRGQNVTFRCDPISEHNRLYWYRQTLGQGPEFLTYFQNEAQLEKSRLLSDRFSAERPKGSFSTLEIQRTEQGDSAMYLCASSPNSYEQYFGPGTRLTVT.

This chain links TRBV30 with TRBJ2-1; no clear D gene. V gave up 0 bases and J gave up 7 bases, with 7 bases separating them. This CDR3 contains 12 residues. Germline CDR1 GTSNPN, CDR2 SVGIG (reference sequence). DNA for the CDR3: TGTGCCTGGAGTGTTAATATAAATGAGCAGTTCTTC. Protein product: CAWSVNINEQFF.

The count of this clone is one. The gene calls are TRBV7-2 and TRBJ2-1, with D perhaps matching TRBD1 (6 bases). The CDR3 contains 13 residues. Germline CDR1 reads SGHTA; CDR2 reads FQGNSA. V lost 3 bases to trimming and J lost 7 bases, with 10 bases between them. The DNA for the CDR3 is TGTGCCAGCAGCTTGGGGGCAGAGAATGAGCAGTTCTTC. Its protein is CASSLGAENEQFF. Filled out from reference TRBV7-2 and TRBJ2-1, the complete variable domain reads GAGVSQSPSNKVTEKGKDVELRCDPISGHTALYWYRQSLGQGLEFLIYFQGNSAPDKSGLPSDRFSAERTGGSVSTLTIQRTQQEDSAVYLCASSLGAENEQFFGPGTRLTVL.

This chain uses TRBV29-1 with TRBJ1-2, with no clear D. Germline CDR1 reads SQVTM; CDR2 reads ANQGSEA. The CDR3 has 14 residues. Trimming took 0 bases from V and 4 from J, leaving 12 bases between them. The CDR3 nucleotides read TGCAGCGTTGAAGACGTCTGGAGCGGCTATGGCTACACCTTC. Amino acid sequence: CSVEDVWSGYGYTF. The full variable domain, completed using reference TRBV29-1 and TRBJ1-2, is SAVISQKPSRDICQRGTSLTIQCQVDSQVTMMFWYRQQPGQSLTLIATANQGSEATYESGFVIDKFPISRPNLTFSTLTVSNMSPEDSSIYLCSVEDVWSGYGYTFGSGTRLTVV.

The V gene is TRBV9, the J gene TRBJ2-1, with TRBD2 identical over 10 bases. The CDR3 length is 15 residues. CDR1 and CDR2 from the germline V gene are SGDLS and YYNGEE. With V trimmed by 3 bases and J by 4 bases, 4 bases remained unmatched. CDR3 region: CASSASGGAYNEQFF. The CDR3 region has the DNA TGTGCCAGCAGCGCGAGCGGGGGGGCTTACAATGAGCAGTTCTTC. The variable domain in full, completed from reference TRBV9 and TRBJ2-1, reads DSGVTQTPKHLITATGQRVTLRCSPRSGDLSVYWYQQSLDQGLQFLIQYYNGEERAKGNILERFSAQQFPDLHSELNLSSLELGDSALYFCASSASGGAYNEQFFGPGTRLTVL.

This chain links TRBV6-1 with TRBJ1-5; 7 bases are shared with TRBD1. The CDR3 is 19 amino acids. Germline-derived CDR1 and CDR2 are MNHNS and SASEGT. The junction had 19 bases not matched to a gene; V was cut back by 4 bases and J by 4 bases. CDR3 nucleotides: TGTGCCAGCAGTGGCCGACAGGGAACAACAAGGCCCCCTAATCAGCCCCAGCATTTT. This translates into CASSGRQGTTRPPNQPQHF.

V and J are TRBV19 and TRBJ2-1; 8 nucleotides match TRBD2. The CDR3 contains 13 residues. Germline lookup yields CDR1 LNHDA and CDR2 SQIVND (reference sequence). J was trimmed by 4 bases and V by 7 bases; bases with no gene match: 3. CDR3 DNA sequence: TGTGCCAGTACCATAGCGGGGTACAATGAGCAGTTCTTC. Translation gives CASTIAGYNEQFF.

The genes are TRBV7-6 and TRBJ2-5; 7 nucleotides align to TRBD2. Germline lookup yields CDR1 SGHVS and CDR2 FNYEAQ. Unmatched junction bases numbered 0, after V lost 0 bases and J lost 2 bases. The CDR3 totals 14 residues. In DNA, the CDR3 is TGTGCCAGCAGCTTAGCGGGGGGGCAAGAGACCCAGTACTTC. The encoded protein is CASSLAGGQETQYF.

The chain links TRBV10-3 to TRBJ1-1; 7 bases line up with TRBD1. CDR3 size: 12 residues. In germline, CDR1 is ENHRY, CDR2 SYGVKD. After removal of 8 bases from V and 3 bases from J, the junction contained 3 bases not matched to a gene. CDR3 region: CAIGQADTEAFF. The DNA for the CDR3 is TGTGCCATCGGACAGGCGGACACTGAAGCTTTCTTT.

This clone was seen just once. The rearrangement links TRBV29-1 to TRBJ1-1, with D possibly TRBD1 on 5 matching bases. Between the trimmed V and J ends, which lost 6 bases and 1 base, there was a span of 12 bases. The germline CDR1 and CDR2 sequences are SQVTM and ANQGSEA. This CDR3 spans 13 amino acids. The CDR3 spells CSVMGGTNTEAFF. The CDR3 region has the DNA TGCAGCGTCATGGGGGGTACGAACACTGAAGCTTTCTTT. Filled out from reference TRBV29-1 and TRBJ1-1, the complete variable domain reads SAVISQKPSRDICQRGTSLTIQCQVDSQVTMMFWYRQQPGQSLTLIATANQGSEATYESGFVIDKFPISRPNLTFSTLTVSNMSPEDSSIYLCSVMGGTNTEAFFGQGTRLTVV.

The chain has TRBV30 and TRBJ1-2, with D unresolved. V lost 5 bases and J lost 0, with 7 bases in between. CDR3 length equals 12 residues. Germline loops: CDR1 GTSNPN, CDR2 SVGIG (reference sequence). The CDR3 bases are TGTGCCTGGGAAATCTCTAACTATGGCTACACCTTC. It codes for CAWEISNYGYTF.

This clone was detected only once. The V gene is TRBV9, the J gene TRBJ1-1; D remains unclear. Trimming removed 2 bases from V and 2 bases from J, with 10 bases in between. CDR1 and CDR2 (germline): SGDLS, YYNGEE. The CDR3 runs 14 residues. CDR3 sequence reads: CASSVWESNTEAFF. In nucleotides, the CDR3 is TGTGCCAGCAGCGTTTGGGAATCTAACACTGAAGCTTTCTTT.